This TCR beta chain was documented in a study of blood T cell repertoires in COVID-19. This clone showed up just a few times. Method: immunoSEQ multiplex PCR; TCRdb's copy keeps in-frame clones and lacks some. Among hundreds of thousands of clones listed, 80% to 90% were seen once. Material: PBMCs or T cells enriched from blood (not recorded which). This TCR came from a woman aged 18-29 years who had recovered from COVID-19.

CDR3 DNA: TGTGCCAGCAGCTGGACAGGGGGATTTGAAAAACTGTTTTTT. Amino acid sequence: CASSWTGGFEKLFF. The chain joins TRBV5-6 to TRBJ1-4; 10 nucleotides align to TRBD1. With V trimmed by 3 bases and J by 7 bases, 3 bases remained unmatched. The CDR3 length is 14 residues. Germline lookup yields CDR1 SGHDT and CDR2 YYEEEE.